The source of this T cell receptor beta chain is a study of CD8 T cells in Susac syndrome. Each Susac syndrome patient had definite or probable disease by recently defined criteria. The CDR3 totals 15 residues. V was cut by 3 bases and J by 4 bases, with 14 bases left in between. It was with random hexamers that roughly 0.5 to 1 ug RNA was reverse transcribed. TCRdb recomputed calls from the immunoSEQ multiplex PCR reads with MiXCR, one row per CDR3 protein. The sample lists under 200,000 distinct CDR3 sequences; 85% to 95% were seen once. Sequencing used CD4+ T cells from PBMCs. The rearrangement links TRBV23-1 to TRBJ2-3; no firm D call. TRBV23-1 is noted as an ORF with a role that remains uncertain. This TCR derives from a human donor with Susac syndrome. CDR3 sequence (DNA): TGCGCCAGCAGTCAGTGGCAGGTCCACCCAGATACGCAGTATTTT. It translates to CASSQWQVHPDTQYF.